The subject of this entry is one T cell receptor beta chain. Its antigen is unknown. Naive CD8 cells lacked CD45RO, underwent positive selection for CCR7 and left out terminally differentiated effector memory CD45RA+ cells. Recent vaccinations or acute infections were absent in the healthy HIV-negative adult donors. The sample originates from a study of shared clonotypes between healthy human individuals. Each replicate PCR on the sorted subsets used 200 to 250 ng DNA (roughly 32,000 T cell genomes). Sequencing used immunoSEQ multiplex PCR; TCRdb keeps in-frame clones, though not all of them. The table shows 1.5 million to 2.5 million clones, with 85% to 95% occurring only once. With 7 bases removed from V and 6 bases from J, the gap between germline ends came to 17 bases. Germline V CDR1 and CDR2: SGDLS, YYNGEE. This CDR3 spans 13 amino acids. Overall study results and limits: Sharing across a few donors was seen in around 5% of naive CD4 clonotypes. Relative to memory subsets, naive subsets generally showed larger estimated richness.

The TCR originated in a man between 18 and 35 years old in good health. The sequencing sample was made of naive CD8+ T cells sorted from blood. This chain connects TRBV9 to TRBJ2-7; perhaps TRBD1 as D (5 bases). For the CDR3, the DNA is TGTGCCAGCGCGTTAGGGGCGCTGGGCGAGCAGTACTTC. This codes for CASALGALGEQYF.